These 5 T cell receptor beta chains came from one sample sequenced in a study of blood T cell repertoires in COVID-19. Sequencing used immunoSEQ multiplex PCR; TCRdb keeps in-frame clones, though not all of them. The sample contains roughly 200,000 clones, about four fifths of which appear only once. The sample was PBMCs or T cells enriched from blood (not recorded which). The source of these receptors is a woman in her forties or fifties who had been exposed to COVID-19.

The chain employs TRBV19 and TRBJ2-3; TRBD1 aligns across 9 bases. Germline V lookup: CDR1 LNHDA, CDR2 SQIVND (reference sequence). Trimming removed 5 bases from V and 3 bases from J; junction bases left unmatched: 9. The CDR3 length is 16 residues. In nucleotides, the CDR3 is TGTGCCAGTAGTGCATACAGGGGGCGAGAGACAGATACGCAGTATTTT. Protein: CASSAYRGRETDTQYF.

The V gene is TRBV5-4, the J gene TRBJ2-7; D remains unclear. This CDR3 spans 14 amino acids. Deletions cut 0 bases from V and 7 bases from J, with 14 bases between. Germline CDR1 and CDR2: SGHNT and YYREEE (reference sequence). For the CDR3, the DNA is TGTGCCAGCAGCTTGGCAGGCGCCTTCCAGGAGCAGTACTTC. Protein: CASSLAGAFQEQYF.

This clone was found once. This chain uses TRBV15 with TRBJ2-5, with 13 bases fitting TRBD2. The CDR3 sequence is 13 residues long. Germline V gene lookup returns CDR1 LNHNV and CDR2 YYDKDF (reference sequence). V was pared by 6 bases and J by 11 bases, with 6 bases of the junction left unmatched. The CDR3, as DNA: TGTGCCACCAGGGTGACTAGCGGGGGGTTGCAGTACTTC. Translated: CATRVTSGGLQYF.

V is TRBV10-3 and J is TRBJ2-5, with 9 bases that match TRBD2. V lost 8 bases and J lost 5; bases outside the gene matches: 6. The CDR3 covers 13 residues. Germline loops: CDR1 ENHRY, CDR2 SYGVKD. Written as DNA, the CDR3 is TGTGCCATCGGGACTAGCAATACGGAGACCCAGTACTTC. Translated, it gives CAIGTSNTETQYF.

The chain is built from TRBV10-3 and TRBJ2-5; TRBD2 might be the D (6 bases). CDR3 length: 13 amino acids. Trimming stripped 10 bases from V and 2 bases from J, with 14 bases between. The germline CDR1 and CDR2 sequences are ENHRY and SYGVKD. The CDR3 bases are TGTGCCACCTCGACGCGGGAACAAGAGACCCAGTACTTC. Translating gives CATSTREQETQYF.